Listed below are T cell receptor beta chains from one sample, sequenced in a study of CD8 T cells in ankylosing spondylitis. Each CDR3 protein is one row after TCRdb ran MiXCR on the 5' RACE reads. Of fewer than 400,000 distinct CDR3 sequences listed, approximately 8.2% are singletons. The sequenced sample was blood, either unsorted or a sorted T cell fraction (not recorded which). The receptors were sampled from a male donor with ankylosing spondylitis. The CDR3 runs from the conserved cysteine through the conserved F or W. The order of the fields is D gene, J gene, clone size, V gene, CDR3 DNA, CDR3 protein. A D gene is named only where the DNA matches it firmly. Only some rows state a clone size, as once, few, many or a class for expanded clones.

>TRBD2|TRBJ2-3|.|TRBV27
TGTGCCAGCACCCCCCTCAGGCGTCTAGCGGGAGTTCATCCAGATACGCAGTATTTT
CASTPLRRLAGVHPDTQYF
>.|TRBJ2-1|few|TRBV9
TGTGCCAGCAGCCCCCAGGTCGGGAGAGGGAACAATGAGCAGTTCTTC
CASSPQVGRGNNEQFF
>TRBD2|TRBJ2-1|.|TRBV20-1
TGCAGTGCCCAACGACTAGCGGGAGGACGCAATGAGCAGTTCTTC
CSAQRLAGGRNEQFF
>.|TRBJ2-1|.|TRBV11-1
TGTGCCAGCAGCTTACACAGTTTGCTGCCCTACAATGAGCAGTTCTTC
CASSLHSLLPYNEQFF
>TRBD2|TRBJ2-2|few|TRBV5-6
TGTGCCAGCAGCTTGGCTCTAGCGGCATTCACCGGGGAGCTGTTTTTT
CASSLALAAFTGELFF
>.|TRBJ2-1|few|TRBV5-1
TGCGCCAGCAGGGGAACTAGAACCTCCTACAATGAGCAGTTCTTC
CASRGTRTSYNEQFF
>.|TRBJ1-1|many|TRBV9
TGTGCCAGCAGCGTAGGACGGGGCACTGAAGCTTTCTTT
CASSVGRGTEAFF
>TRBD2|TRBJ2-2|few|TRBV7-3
TGTGCCAGCAGCCCTTACAGCGGGAAAAGGGCCGGGGAGCTGTTTTTT
CASSPYSGKRAGELFF
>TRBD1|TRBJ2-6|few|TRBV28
TGTGCCAGCAGTAAGACAGGGGCGACTGGGGCCAACGTCCTGACTTTC
CASSKTGATGANVLTF
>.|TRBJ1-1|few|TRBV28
TGTGCCAGCAGTCAATTCGGCAGGCGGAACACTGAAGCTTTCTTT
CASSQFGRRNTEAFF
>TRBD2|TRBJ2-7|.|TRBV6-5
TGTGCCAGCAGTTCCCGGGGGGTTACTAGCTCCTACGAGCAGTACTTC
CASSSRGVTSSYEQYF
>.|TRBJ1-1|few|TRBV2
TGTGCCAGCAGTGAAAAGCGTGACAGCCCGGTGAACACTGAAGCTTTCTTT
CASSEKRDSPVNTEAFF
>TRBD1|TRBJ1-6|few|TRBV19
TGTGCCAGTAGTTGGGCAGGGGGGAATTCACCCCTCCACTTT
CASSWAGGNSPLHF